These T cell receptor beta chains were read from a single sample in a study of PD-1 blockade in classical Hodgkin lymphoma. The protocol was immunoSEQ multiplex PCR, while the TCRdb copy is restricted to in-frame clones and leaves out a portion. The sample shows about 19,000 clones, 70% to 80% of them seen only once. The material sequenced was peripheral blood mononuclear cells (PBMCs), taken before the second cycle of nivolumab. The receptors shown here come from a human donor with classical Hodgkin lymphoma. Each CDR3 is given with its conserved first and last residue. D genes are given only for firm matches. The size field is filled for only some rows; it gives once, few, many or a size class.

cdr3_aa cdr3_nt j_call clone_size v_call d_call
CASHSPPGDTQYF TGTGCCAGCCACAGTCCCCCCGGAGATACGCAGTATTTT TRBJ2-3 - TRBV25-1 -
CASSTHRAYSNQPQHF TGTGCCAGCAGCACGCACAGGGCCTACAGCAATCAGCCCCAGCATTTT TRBJ1-5 - TRBV7-2 -
CASSIGARGVTDTQYF TGTGCCAGTAGTATAGGGGCCAGGGGTGTCACAGATACGCAGTATTTT TRBJ2-3 few TRBV19 -
CAISESFVTEAFF TGTGCCATCAGTGAGTCCTTCGTAACTGAAGCTTTCTTT TRBJ1-1 - TRBV10-3 -
CASSLRTGGYGEQFF TGTGCCAGCAGCTTGAGGACAGGGGGATACGGTGAGCAGTTCTTC TRBJ2-1 - TRBV7-9 TRBD1
CAWNQGVAEKLFF TGTGCCTGGAATCAGGGGGTGGCTGAAAAACTGTTTTTT TRBJ1-4 - TRBV30 TRBD1
CASSYQQGSEAFF TGTGCCAGCAGCTACCAACAGGGCTCTGAAGCTTTCTTT TRBJ1-1 - TRBV7-7 -
CASSLAYSGNTIYF TGTGCCAGCAGCTTAGCCTACTCTGGAAACACCATATATTTT TRBJ1-3 - TRBV7-2 -
CASSPGTVGNTIYF TGCGCCAGCAGCCCGGGGACAGTTGGAAACACCATATATTTT TRBJ1-3 - TRBV4-3 TRBD1
CTSSQRSSYEQYF TGCACCAGCAGCCAGCGGAGCTCCTACGAGCAGTACTTC TRBJ2-7 - TRBV10-2 -
CAISSGQAAVMLEQYF TGTGCCATCAGCTCGGGACAGGCGGCCGTGATGCTCGAGCAGTACTTC TRBJ2-7 few TRBV10-3 TRBD1
CASRPGTGVYEQYF TGTGCCAGCAGGCCCGGGACAGGGGTCTACGAGCAGTACTTC TRBJ2-7 - TRBV6-1 TRBD1
CASSSSSGGYTF TGTGCCAGCAGTTCCTCGAGCGGGGGCTACACCTTC TRBJ1-2 few TRBV6-6 -
CASRPAGAVNYGYTF TGTGCCAGCAGGCCAGCAGGGGCCGTCAACTATGGCTACACCTTC TRBJ1-2 - TRBV6-6 -
CASSSRGQGNSPLHF TGTGCCAGCAGCTCGCGGGGACAGGGAAATTCACCCCTCCACTTT TRBJ1-6 once TRBV7-2 TRBD1
CASSASGTKSRANVLTF TGTGCCAGTAGTGCGTCTGGGACAAAAAGTCGGGCCAACGTCCTGACTTTC TRBJ2-6 - TRBV19 -
CSVELSVNTEAFF TGCAGCGTTGAATTGTCAGTGAACACTGAAGCTTTCTTT TRBJ1-1 - TRBV29-1 -
CAVRDAPRGLRDTQYF TGTGCCGTCCGGGACGCCCCAAGGGGATTAAGAGATACGCAGTATTTT TRBJ2-3 - TRBV27 -
CASSWDRGPRSPLHF TGTGCCAGCAGTTGGGACAGGGGACCAAGGTCACCCCTCCACTTT TRBJ1-6 - TRBV28 TRBD1
CASSYRSDPADLHF TGTGCCAGCAGTTACAGATCAGACCCCGCCGACCTCCACTTT TRBJ1-6 - TRBV6-5 -
CASSSTIFGTYNEQFF TGTGCCAGCAGTTCTACGATCTTTGGCACCTACAATGAGCAGTTCTTC TRBJ2-1 - TRBV28 -
CASSDWNIQYF TGTGCCAGCAGTGACTGGAACATTCAGTACTTC TRBJ2-4 - TRBV27 -
CASSLELAGAYEQYF TGTGCCAGCAGCTTAGAACTAGCGGGTGCCTACGAGCAGTACTTC TRBJ2-7 - TRBV7-2 TRBD2
CASSLDQPQHF TGTGCCAGCAGTTTAGACCAGCCCCAGCATTTT TRBJ1-5 - TRBV28 -
CASSIVGGNQPQHF TGTGCCAGTAGTATAGTTGGAGGAAATCAGCCCCAGCATTTT TRBJ1-5 once TRBV19 -
CASSLVGLGQGDQETQYF TGCGCCAGCAGCTTGGTGGGTCTGGGACAGGGGGATCAAGAGACCCAGTACTTC TRBJ2-5 once TRBV5-1 TRBD1
CASSLQGNYGYTF TGCGCCAGCAGCTTACAGGGGAACTATGGCTACACCTTC TRBJ1-2 few TRBV5-1 TRBD1
CASSEVFTGGGETQYF TGTGCCAGCAGTGAAGTCTTCACAGGGGGGGGAGAGACCCAGTACTTC TRBJ2-5 - TRBV2 -
CASIAGNTGELFF TGTGCCAGCATTGCGGGAAACACCGGGGAGCTGTTTTTT TRBJ2-2 - TRBV2 -
CASSPGGGTEAFF TGTGCCAGCAGTCCGGGAGGTGGCACTGAAGCTTTCTTT TRBJ1-1 - TRBV7-9 -
CASSPGRLRDTQYF TGCGCCAGCAGCCCGGGACGGCTTAGGGATACGCAGTATTTT TRBJ2-3 - TRBV4-3 -
CASSPLEGRWETQYF TGTGCCAGCAGCCCGTTGGAGGGCCGGTGGGAGACCCAGTACTTC TRBJ2-5 few TRBV11-3 -
CASSYSDKETQYF TGTGCCAGCAGTTACTCCGATAAAGAGACCCAGTACTTC TRBJ2-5 few TRBV6-6 -
CASSPSTQGLASFF TGTGCCAGCTCACCTTCAACTCAGGGGTTAGCGTCTTTCTTT TRBJ1-1 - TRBV18 -
CASSVGQISSYEQYF TGTGCCAGCAGCGTTGGGCAAATTAGCTCCTACGAGCAGTACTTC TRBJ2-7 - TRBV11-2 -
CASSEDWDRGYTF TGTGCCAGCAGTGAGGATTGGGATCGTGGCTACACCTTC TRBJ1-2 - TRBV5-4 -
CSVGWLNEQFF TGCAGCGTTGGATGGTTAAATGAGCAGTTCTTC TRBJ2-1 - TRBV29-1 -
CASSQETGTNTGELFF TGCGCCAGCAGCCAAGAGACAGGGACGAACACCGGGGAGCTGTTTTTT TRBJ2-2 - TRBV4-3 TRBD1
CASSENRRNEQFF TGTGCCAGCAGTGAAAACCGAAGGAATGAGCAGTTCTTC TRBJ2-1 - TRBV2 -
CASSYSAAEAFF TGTGCCAGCAGTTACTCGGCAGCTGAAGCTTTCTTT TRBJ1-1 few TRBV6-5 -
CASSLPNTGELFF TGTGCCAGCAGCTTGCCAAACACCGGGGAGCTGTTTTTT TRBJ2-2 - TRBV7-8 -
CASSEIEGSWQPQHF TGTGCCAGCAGTGAAATCGAGGGGTCATGGCAGCCCCAGCATTTT TRBJ1-5 - TRBV6-1 -
CASSLDPGTDTQYF TGTGCCAGCAGCTTAGACCCAGGCACAGATACGCAGTATTTT TRBJ2-3 - TRBV7-6 -
CASSPPGTDTQYF TGTGCCAGCAGTCCTCCCGGGACAGATACGCAGTATTTT TRBJ2-3 - TRBV28 -
CASSQDSGGWTGELFF TGCGCCAGCAGCCAAGATAGCGGGGGTTGGACCGGGGAGCTGTTTTTT TRBJ2-2 - TRBV4-3 TRBD2
CASSSGLAGETQYF TGTGCCAGCAGCTCGGGACTAGCGGGAGAGACCCAGTACTTC TRBJ2-5 - TRBV7-2 TRBD2
CASSITGHQETQYF TGCGCCAGCAGCATCACGGGACACCAAGAGACCCAGTACTTC TRBJ2-5 - TRBV5-1 -
CASSSHIRGTEAFF TGTGCCAGCAGCTCCCATATAAGGGGCACTGAAGCTTTCTTT TRBJ1-1 - TRBV7-6 -
CASSSQNSKETQYF TGTGCCAGCAGTTCACAAAACAGTAAAGAGACCCAGTACTTC TRBJ2-5 - TRBV6-5 -
CASSVLAGTNTGELFF TGTGCCAGCAGCGTCCTAGCGGGTACGAACACCGGGGAGCTGTTTTTT TRBJ2-2 - TRBV9 TRBD2
CASSASVGSRAYNEKLFF TGTGCCAGCAGCGCGTCGGTCGGCTCACGAGCATATAATGAAAAACTGTTTTTT TRBJ1-4 - TRBV5-6 -
CASSEARGIGETQYF TGTGCCAGCAGTGAAGCTCGCGGGATCGGGGAGACCCAGTACTTC TRBJ2-5 - TRBV6-1 -
CASSQAFASEQFF TGTGCCAGCAGCCAAGCGTTTGCGAGTGAGCAGTTCTTC TRBJ2-1 - TRBV14 -
CASSTGTAAYEQYF TGTGCCAGCAGTACTGGGACGGCCGCCTACGAGCAGTACTTC TRBJ2-7 few TRBV28 -